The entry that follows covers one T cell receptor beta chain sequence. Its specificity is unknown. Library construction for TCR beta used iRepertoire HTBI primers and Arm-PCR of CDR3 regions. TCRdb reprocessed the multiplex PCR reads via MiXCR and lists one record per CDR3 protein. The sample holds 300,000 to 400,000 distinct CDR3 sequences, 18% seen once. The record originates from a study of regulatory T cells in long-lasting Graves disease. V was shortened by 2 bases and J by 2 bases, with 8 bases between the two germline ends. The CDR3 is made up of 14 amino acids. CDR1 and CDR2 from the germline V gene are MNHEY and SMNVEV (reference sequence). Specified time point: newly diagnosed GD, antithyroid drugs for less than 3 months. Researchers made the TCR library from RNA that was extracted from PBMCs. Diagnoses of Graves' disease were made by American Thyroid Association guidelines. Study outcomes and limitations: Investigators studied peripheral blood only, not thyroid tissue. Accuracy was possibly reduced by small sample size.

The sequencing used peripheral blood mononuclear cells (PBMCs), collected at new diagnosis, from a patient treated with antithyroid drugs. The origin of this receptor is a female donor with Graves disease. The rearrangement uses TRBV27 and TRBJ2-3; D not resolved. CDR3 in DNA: TGTGCCAGCAGTTTAAGTAGGGCCACAGATACGCAGTATTTT. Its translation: CASSLSRATDTQYF.